This T cell receptor beta chain was profiled in a study of lymphopenia after photon versus proton radiotherapy. This clone was seen a few times. Profiled with immunoSEQ multiplex PCR; TCRdb holds only in-frame clones, not every one. The sample includes about 58,000 clones, roughly 83% of them seen just once. Germline V lookup: CDR1 SGHTA, CDR2 FQGNSA. Trimming at V came to 1 base and at J to 9 bases, leaving 8 bases not matched to a gene. This CDR3 is 14 amino acids long. Sequencing used peripheral blood, obtained from a patient treated with proton-based radiotherapy. This sequence was found in a man aged 55 to 69 with pancreatic cancer. V is TRBV7-2 and J is TRBJ1-1, with 7 bases aligning to TRBD1. The CDR3 DNA follows: TGTGCCAGCAGCTTAGGGGGAACAGGGGTGAAAGCTTTCTTT. This sequence encodes CASSLGGTGVKAFF.